This T cell receptor beta chain was profiled in a study of PD-1 blockade in classical Hodgkin lymphoma. The junction had 17 bases not matched to a gene; V was cut back by 5 bases and J by 10 bases. The germline V gene has CDR1 SGHTA and CDR2 FQGNSA. The CDR3 covers 16 residues. General observations from the study: Repertoires differed for reasons still undefined, possibly disease activity or prior therapy. Newly diagnosed patients had diversity similar to the baseline diversity of complete responders. Patients who initiated nivolumab within 1 year of ASCT were excluded. Reported findings placed baseline TCR diversity lower in newly diagnosed patients (compared with healthy donors).

The protocol was immunoSEQ multiplex PCR, while the TCRdb copy is restricted to in-frame clones and leaves out a portion. This sample carries 50,000 to 75,000 clones, roughly nine tenths of them seen once, and the ten largest clones take approximately 15%. Points on this clone: Its matching antigen is unknown.

Every one of the patients relapsed after autologous stem cell transplantation (brentuximab vedotin exposure was variable). This rearrangement joins TRBV7-2 to TRBJ2-1; 7 bases are shared with TRBD2. The sample was peripheral blood mononuclear cells (PBMCs), taken at baseline. This clonotype was obtained from a human donor with classical Hodgkin lymphoma. The CDR3 DNA sequence: TGTGCCAGCAGCCCCTCTGCGGGGGACGGGATTCTGGAGCAGTTCTTC. Its translation: CASSPSAGDGILEQFF.